The rows below give T cell receptor beta chains drawn from one sample of a study of graft-versus-host responses after intestinal transplantation. These TCRs' antigens remain unknown. Profiling relied on immunoSEQ multiplex PCR, and the TCRdb table lists in-frame clones only, not all of them. The table lists 45,000 to 50,000 clones, around 90% of them singletons. This specimen consisted of unstimulated CD4+ T cells sorted from spleen or lymph node cells, obtained before transplant. The receptors derive from a human donor who was the organ donor for an intestinal transplant. Each CDR3 is given with its conserved first and last residue. A D gene is named only where the DNA matches it firmly.

v_call	d_call	j_call	cdr3_nt	cdr3_aa
TRBV19	NA	TRBJ1-5	TGTGCCAGTAGTATTAAGCGAGTGGGCAATCAGCCCCAGCATTTT	CASSIKRVGNQPQHF
TRBV30	NA	TRBJ1-3	TGTGCCTGGAGTGTACAGCGTGGAAACACCATATATTTT	CAWSVQRGNTIYF
TRBV7-6	NA	TRBJ1-3	TGTGCCAGCAGCCCCCGGTCGAGCTCTGGAAACACCATATATTTT	CASSPRSSSGNTIYF
TRBV27	NA	TRBJ2-7	TGTGCCAGCAGTTTAACCAGGGGAGTCCACGAGCAGTACTTC	CASSLTRGVHEQYF
TRBV18	NA	TRBJ1-5	TGTGCCAGCTCACCCCGGACGGTAAATAGCAATCAGCCCCAGCATTTT	CASSPRTVNSNQPQHF
TRBV7-2	TRBD2	TRBJ2-5	TGTGCCAGCAGCTGGCCTGGGACTAGCGGGTTGAAGACCCAGTACTTC	CASSWPGTSGLKTQYF
TRBV23-1	NA	TRBJ2-7	TGCGCCAGCAGTCGACAGCTCCCGACTAGGGAGCAGTACTTC	CASSRQLPTREQYF
TRBV5-6	NA	TRBJ2-5	TGTGCCAGCAGCTGGGACGAGACAATGGCTGAGACCCAGTACTTC	CASSWDETMAETQYF
TRBV5-1	TRBD1	TRBJ1-6	TGCGCCAGCACCCCGGACAGGGGTTATTCACCCCTCCACTTT	CASTPDRGYSPLHF
TRBV11-1	NA	TRBJ2-7	TGTGCCAGCACCCGGACAGACTCCTACGAGCAGTACTTC	CASTRTDSYEQYF
TRBV6-1	NA	TRBJ2-7	TGTGCCAGCACCCGGGACCACTCCTACGAGCAGTACTTC	CASTRDHSYEQYF
TRBV28	TRBD2	TRBJ2-2	TGTGCCAGCAGTTTGAGCGGGGCGAACACCGGGGAGCTGTTTTTT	CASSLSGANTGELFF
TRBV6-6	NA	TRBJ2-2	TGTGCCAGCAGAATACTAGCCAGCACCGGGGAGCTGTTTTTT	CASRILASTGELFF
TRBV12-5	NA	TRBJ2-7	TGTGCTAGTGGTTTGGTACACAGCCCGACCTACGAGCAGTACTTC	CASGLVHSPTYEQYF
TRBV29-1	TRBD1	TRBJ2-3	TGCAGCGTTGACGGACAGGGAACGGGGAGCACAGATACGCAGTATTTT	CSVDGQGTGSTDTQYF
TRBV10-3	TRBD1	TRBJ1-1	TGTGCCATCAGGGGGACAGGGGATGGATACACTGAAGCTTTCTTT	CAIRGTGDGYTEAFF
TRBV4-2	NA	TRBJ1-5	TGTGCCAGCAGCAATTATAGCAATCAGCCCCAGCATTTT	CASSNYSNQPQHF
TRBV30	NA	TRBJ1-5	TGTGCCTGGAGTGGGGAAAGAGATCAGCCCCAGCATTTT	CAWSGERDQPQHF
TRBV19	TRBD2	TRBJ2-3	TGTGCCAGTAGTATAGCGGGAGGAGATACGCAGTATTTT	CASSIAGGDTQYF
TRBV2	TRBD2	TRBJ2-7	TGTGCCAGCAGTGAAGCTGGGGGGGTAGCTATCTACGAGCAGTACTTC	CASSEAGGVAIYEQYF
TRBV7-6	TRBD1	TRBJ2-7	TGTGCCAGCAGCTCGGACAGGGGATCCTACGAGCAGTACTTC	CASSSDRGSYEQYF
TRBV29-1	NA	TRBJ2-2	TGCAGCGCCGAGGGGGACGGGGAGCTGTTTTTT	CSAEGDGELFF
TRBV5-3	NA	TRBJ1-1	TGTGCCAGAAGCTTGCAGGAAGGACTGAAGAACACTGAAGCTTTCTTT	CARSLQEGLKNTEAFF
TRBV30	TRBD2	TRBJ2-1	TGTGCCTGGAGTGTGGGAGGGTTCTACAATGAGCAGTTCTTC	CAWSVGGFYNEQFF